Presented here are 24 T cell receptor beta chains from one specimen sequenced in a study of T cells in Graves' hyperthyroidism and ophthalmopathy. Amplification of TCR beta CDR3 regions used RNA as the template. HTBI primers were used for first-round RT-PCR of the TCR CDR3. TCRdb reanalysed the multiplex PCR reads using MiXCR and keeps one entry per CDR3 protein. The sample yields hundreds of thousands of distinct CDR3 sequences, roughly a third seen once. Sequenced input: blood. These receptors were collected from a middle-aged woman with Graves' hyperthyroidism.

V gene TRBV5-8 combines with J gene TRBJ2-7, with a weak D call TRBD1 (6 bases). Germline CDR1 reads SGHTS; CDR2 reads YDEGEE. The CDR3 has 13 amino acids. V lost 8 bases and J lost 4, with 16 bases in between. The CDR3 sequence: CASGQSGLYEQYF. DNA for the CDR3: TGTGCCAGTGGACAGTCTGGGCTTTACGAGCAGTACTTC.

Ten or more counts support this clonotype. This rearrangement joins TRBV7-8 to TRBJ1-4; unclear D gene. The CDR3 has 14 residues. CDR1 is SGHVS, CDR2 FQNEAQ, per germline. The V and J ends lost 2 bases and 13 bases respectively, with 17 bases between them. The CDR3 bases are TGTGCCAGCAGCTTAAGTCTTGGCGGTTTAGGACTGTTTTTT. Protein: CASSLSLGGLGLFF.

This clonotype was picked up a small number of times. The chain couples TRBV6-5 to TRBJ2-2; 7 bases agree with TRBD1. V shed 6 bases and J 3 bases; nucleotides not matched to a gene: 4. Germline lookup yields CDR1 MNHEY and CDR2 SVGAGI. The CDR3 spans 14 residues. In DNA form, the CDR3 reads TGTGCCAGCAGCAGGGGGTTTGACACCGGGGAGCTGTTTTTT. It translates to CASSRGFDTGELFF.

This clonotype was counted between two and nine times. The gene calls are TRBV6-5 and TRBJ1-5; D is perhaps TRBD1 (5 bases). The CDR3 contains 15 residues. Deletions cut 8 bases from V and 7 bases from J, with 21 bases between. Germline V gene sequence: CDR1 MNHEY, CDR2 SVGAGI. This chain's CDR3 is CASRDSPNPRQPQHF. The DNA for the CDR3 is TGTGCCAGCCGGGACTCCCCGAACCCCCGACAGCCCCAGCATTTT.

The chain joins TRBV6-5 to TRBJ2-7; D is perhaps TRBD1 (7 bases). V lost 5 bases to trimming and J lost 5 bases, with 13 bases between them. Germline-derived CDR1 and CDR2 are MNHEY and SVGAGI. The CDR3 is 13 residues long. The CDR3 reads CASSTQGGNEQYF. In nucleotides, the CDR3 is TGTGCCAGCAGTACCCAGGGGGGAAACGAGCAGTACTTC.

In this sample, this clonotype turned up many times. The genes are TRBV20-1 and TRBJ2-5; possible D gene TRBD1, 5 bases. V was cut by 0 bases and J by 2 bases, with 10 bases left in between. The CDR3 is 14 amino acids. The germline CDR1 and CDR2 sequences are DFQATT and SNEGSKA (reference sequence). The CDR3 here is CSARDPQGQETQYF. The CDR3 region has the DNA TGCAGTGCTAGAGATCCGCAGGGTCAAGAGACCCAGTACTTC.

V and J are TRBV28 and TRBJ1-1; 9 nucleotides match TRBD1. The germline CDR1 and CDR2 sequences are MDHEN and SYDVKM. This CDR3 has 16 amino acids. V was pared by 8 bases and J by 3 bases, with 13 bases of the junction left unmatched. CDR3 sequence reads: CASSRGQGTGHTEAFF. The CDR3 DNA reads TGTGCCAGCTCACGAGGACAGGGGACAGGGCACACTGAAGCTTTCTTT.

This clonotype was recorded many times. This chain uses TRBV15 with TRBJ1-5; 9 bases map to TRBD1. The CDR3 length is 15 residues. Trimming removed 3 bases from V and 6 bases from J; junction bases left unmatched: 6. Germline V gene sequence: CDR1 LNHNV, CDR2 YYDKDF (reference sequence). CDR3 loop: CATSSAGTGSQPQHF. For the CDR3, the DNA is TGTGCCACCAGCAGCGCCGGGACAGGGAGTCAGCCCCAGCATTTT.

V is TRBV20-1 and J is TRBJ1-2, with D perhaps matching TRBD1 (5 bases). Trimming pared 1 base from V and 6 bases from J, leaving 15 bases between. The CDR3 spans 14 residues. Germline V gives CDR1 DFQATT, CDR2 SNEGSKA (reference sequence). The CDR3 is CSARVGGVRNGYTF. The CDR3 nucleotides read TGCAGTGCTAGAGTCGGAGGGGTTAGGAATGGCTACACCTTC.

This clonotype was detected ten times or more. CDR3 coding DNA: TGTGCCAGCAGCTCCGACAGACCGGTCCAGGACTATGGCTACACCTTC. This gives the protein CASSSDRPVQDYGYTF. The chain has TRBV7-9 and TRBJ1-2; the D gene is possibly TRBD1 (5 bases). Deletions cut 4 bases from V and 3 bases from J, with 18 bases between. CDR1 and CDR2 from the germline V gene are SEHNR and FQNEAQ (reference sequence). This CDR3 spans 16 amino acids.

This clonotype turned up a few times. The chain links TRBV19 to TRBJ2-7, with D perhaps assigned TRBD1 or TRBD2 (6 bases each). This CDR3 is built from 16 residues. Trimming took 5 bases from V and 4 from J, leaving 21 bases between them. CDR1 and CDR2 from the germline V gene are LNHDA and SQIVND (reference sequence). The DNA of the CDR3 is TGTGCCAGTAGTGCCCGGGACTCAAGGGGGTTATACGAGCAGTACTTC. It yields the protein CASSARDSRGLYEQYF.

V is TRBV20-1 and J is TRBJ2-7; 12 bases match TRBD2. V dropped 4 bases and J dropped 0; count of bases not matched to a gene: 10. The CDR3 is 17 residues long. CDR1 is DFQATT, CDR2 SNEGSKA, per germline (reference sequence). DNA of the CDR3: TGCAGTGCTATGGGGCTAGCGGGAGGGCTGAGCTCCTACGAGCAGTACTTC. Translated: CSAMGLAGGLSSYEQYF.

This chain connects TRBV20-1 to TRBJ1-6; D not resolved. Trimming took off 3 bases at V and 2 bases at J, with 8 bases between the two ends. Per the germline V gene, CDR1 is DFQATT and CDR2 is SNEGSKA (reference sequence). CDR3 size: 14 residues. The CDR3 DNA sequence: TGCAGTGCTAGCGGGAGCGCCTATAATTCACCCCTCCACTTT. Amino acid sequence: CSASGSAYNSPLHF.

This clonotype was counted ten times or more. The chain uses TRBV19 and TRBJ1-3; D is perhaps TRBD1 (5 bases). V lost 5 bases and J lost 3, with 14 bases in between. Germline V gene sequence: CDR1 LNHDA, CDR2 SQIVND (reference sequence). The CDR3 spans 15 residues. CDR3 coding DNA: TGTGCCAGTAGTGGTCTCGGGGCTGGTGGAAACACCATATATTTT. As protein: CASSGLGAGGNTIYF.

This clonotype was seen ten or more times. The chain carries TRBV24-1 and TRBJ2-5; 7 nucleotides line up with TRBD2. CDR3 length equals 15 residues. V was clipped by 7 bases and J by 3 bases; unmatched bases: 10. Germline-derived CDR1 and CDR2 are KGHDR and SFDVKD. The CDR3 sequence: CATSSSGGREETQYF. Here the CDR3 DNA reads TGTGCCACCAGCAGTTCGGGGGGTCGGGAAGAGACCCAGTACTTC.

The chain couples TRBV25-1 to TRBJ2-7; D is perhaps TRBD1 or TRBD2 (5 bases each). The CDR3 has 11 residues. Germline CDR1 MGHDK, CDR2 SYGVNS. The CDR3 DNA reads TGTGCTACAGGACTCTCCTACGAGCAGTACTTC. As protein: CATGLSYEQYF.

V is TRBV19 and J is TRBJ2-2; D may correspond to TRBD1 or TRBD2 (5 bases each). The CDR3 length is 16 residues. Trimming shortened V by 3 bases and J by 0 bases, and 11 bases separated the two germline ends. CDR1 and CDR2 from the germline V gene are LNHDA and SQIVND (reference sequence). The CDR3 region has the DNA TGTGCCAGTAGTATGAACCGGGACCCGAACACCGGGGAGCTGTTTTTT. Its protein product is CASSMNRDPNTGELFF.

This clonotype was found many times. This chain joins TRBV7-3 and TRBJ1-2; TRBD1 aligns across 9 bases. The CDR3 covers 14 residues. The germline gives CDR1 SGHTA, CDR2 FQGTGA. V trimming: 5 bases; J trimming: 3 bases; junction bases outside the gene matches: 4. CDR3 sequence: CASSPRTGDYGYTF. Here the CDR3 DNA reads TGTGCCAGCAGCCCAAGGACAGGGGACTATGGCTACACCTTC.

In its sample, this clonotype was seen many times. V is TRBV20-1 and J is TRBJ2-2; D unresolved. Germline lookup yields CDR1 DFQATT and CDR2 SNEGSKA (reference sequence). The CDR3 has 15 residues. V lost 1 base to trimming and J lost 6 bases, with 15 bases between them. The CDR3 region is CSARGERVIAGELFF. CDR3 DNA sequence: TGCAGTGCTAGAGGAGAACGGGTAATAGCCGGGGAGCTGTTTTTT.

This clonotype was detected ten times or more. This chain's CDR3 is CSARITYEQYF. The CDR3 DNA sequence: TGCAGTGCTAGAATAACCTACGAGCAGTACTTC. This chain uses TRBV20-1 with TRBJ2-7; no clear D. V was shortened by 2 bases and J by 2 bases, with 4 bases between the two germline ends. Germline CDR1 is DFQATT and CDR2 is SNEGSKA (reference sequence). The CDR3 runs to 11 residues.

The V call is TRBV9, the J call TRBJ2-7, with D possibly called TRBD1 or TRBD2 (5 bases each). This CDR3 is 15 amino acids long. Germline V gene lookup returns CDR1 SGDLS and CDR2 YYNGEE. V was pared by 4 bases and J by 1 base, with 15 bases between. The CDR3 sequence: CASSLGPRDSYEQYF. In DNA, the CDR3 is TGTGCCAGCAGCTTGGGGCCTCGGGATTCCTACGAGCAGTACTTC.

For this clonotype: One junction end does not reproduce the germline sequence, and a read error may be involved. V is TRBV7-9 and J is TRBJ2-5, with 9 nucleotides matching TRBD1. The CDR3 is 15 amino acids. CDR1 is SEHNR, CDR2 FQNEAQ, per germline (reference sequence). Here the CDR3 reads CASSRPGQGYETQYF. CDR3 in DNA: TGCGCCAGCAGCCGTCCGGGACAGGGTTACGAGACCCAGTACTTC.

The rearrangement joins TRBV28 to TRBJ1-2; D might be TRBD1 (6 bases). The CDR3 has 14 residues. The germline gives CDR1 MDHEN, CDR2 SYDVKM. V was cut by 10 bases and J by 9 bases, with 24 bases left in between. Written as DNA, the CDR3 is TGTGCCACACACGGGGGGGGCGAGACCGTTCGCTACACCTTC. Protein: CATHGGGETVRYTF.

This rearrangement joins TRBV19 to TRBJ2-7; D not resolved. The germline V gene encodes CDR1 LNHDA and CDR2 SQIVND (reference sequence). V was cut by 2 bases and J by 5 bases, with 4 bases left in between. The CDR3 sequence is 11 residues long. CDR3 bases: TGTGCCAGTAGTATACTGGACGAGCAGTACTTC. Protein: CASSILDEQYF.